The clone carrying this TCR beta chain has ten or more counts. What it binds is unknown. CDR3 length: 15 residues. Unmatched junction bases numbered 14, after V lost 6 bases and J lost 7 bases. The sample originates from a study of T cells in Graves' hyperthyroidism and ophthalmopathy. The overall study: Specimen type is peripheral blood, collected at initial diagnosis prior to any treatment.

There were TCR beta CDR3 regions amplified from RNA transcripts. The TCR CDR3 was amplified in a first-round RT-PCR using the HTBI primer set. TCRdb analysed the multiplex PCR reads with MiXCR anew, one entry per CDR3 protein. This repertoire shows 650,000 to 700,000 distinct CDR3 sequences, roughly a sixth found once; its top ten account for around 15%. Exclusion criteria comprised uncontrolled infection, other autoimmune disease, pregnancy or lactation. Findings and limits, study-wide: Blood shared most expanded thyroid clonotypes above 0.001.

V usage is TRBV12-3 or TRBV12-4 and J usage is TRBJ2-5; TRBD2 agrees at 7 bases. This receptor was obtained from a man aged 45-65 years with Graves' hyperthyroidism. The specimen was blood. This chain's CDR3 is CASSPRGDGYRTQYF. As DNA, the CDR3 is TGTGCCAGCAGCCCACGGGGGGACGGGTATAGGACCCAGTACTTC.